The entry below gives a single T cell receptor (beta chain) sequence along with its context. Antigen: not known. The germline gene is not matched at one end of the junction; a read error may be the cause. RNA isolated from unsorted whole blood supplied the blood RNA, with germline DNA also extracted. CDR1 is SGHRS, CDR2 YFSETQ, per germline. The CDR3 loop spans 14 amino acids. The data were taken from a study of tumor-infiltrating lymphocytes in primary liver carcinoma. Study as a whole: Surgical resection was used to treat these primary liver carcinoma patients. Findings and caveats of the study: Relative to tumor region pairs, the tumor-adjacent and tumor-blood pairs showed overlap that was lower. Owing to bulk unsorted samples, no comparison was made between CD4+ and CD8+ repertoires.

The researchers produced TCR beta cDNA from roughly 500 ng total RNA with a constant-region primer. Three nested multiplex PCR rounds, a slightly modified ARM-PCR, produced the libraries for TCR beta. With TRBV1-TRBV30 forward primers and a C-beta reverse primer, the first two PCR rounds were run for approximately 10 cycles each. Each CDR3 protein is one row after TCRdb ran MiXCR on the multiplex PCR reads. The data hold around 330,000 distinct CDR3 sequences, with roughly 60% observed a single time. The sequenced sample was peripheral blood. V gene TRBV5-1 combines with J gene TRBJ2-5; no firm D call. The sequence was collected from a young woman with primary liver carcinoma and hepatitis B virus infection. CDR3 nucleotide sequence: TGCGCCGGCAGCTTTCAGAGAACCCAAGAGACCCAGTACTTC. Amino acids: CAGSFQRTQETQYF.